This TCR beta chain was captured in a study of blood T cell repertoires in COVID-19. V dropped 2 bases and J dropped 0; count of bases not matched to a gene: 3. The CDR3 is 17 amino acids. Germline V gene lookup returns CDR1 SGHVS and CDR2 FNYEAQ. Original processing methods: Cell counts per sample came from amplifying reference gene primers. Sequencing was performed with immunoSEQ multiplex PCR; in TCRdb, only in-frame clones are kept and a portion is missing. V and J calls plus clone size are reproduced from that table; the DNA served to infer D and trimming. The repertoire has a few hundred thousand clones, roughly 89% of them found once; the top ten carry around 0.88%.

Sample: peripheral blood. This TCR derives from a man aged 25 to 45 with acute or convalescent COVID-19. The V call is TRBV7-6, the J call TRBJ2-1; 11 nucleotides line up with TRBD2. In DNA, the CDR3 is TGTGCCAGCAGCTTACGGACTAGCGGGTCCTCCTACAATGAGCAGTTCTTC. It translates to CASSLRTSGSSYNEQFF.